Sequencing of this T cell receptor beta chain was carried out in a study of control samples from healthy donors and cancer patients. Germline-derived CDR1 and CDR2 are MDHEN and SYDVKM. Trimming cost V 8 bases and J 9 bases; bases outside gene matches: 7. This CDR3 is built from 14 residues. Generated by immunoSEQ multiplex PCR, the TCRdb table keeps only in-frame clones and is missing some. This sample yields 100,000 to 120,000 clones, of which about four fifths are seen a single time; approximately 13% belongs to the top ten. The chain is built from TRBV28 and TRBJ2-3; 14 bases fit TRBD2. The sequence derives from a woman in her 50s in good health. Specimen: blood. The CDR3 region has the DNA TGTGCCAGCGGACTAGCGGGGGGACCGGGGACGCAGTATTTT. Protein sequence: CASGLAGGPGTQYF.